The 26 T cell receptor beta chains below were found in one sample sequenced in a study of STAT3 mutations in large granular lymphocyte leukemia. No antigen is known for these receptors. Assay used: immunoSEQ multiplex PCR; TCRdb lists only in-frame clones, some missing. The data contain 30,000 to 35,000 clones, roughly 80% of them seen just once; the ten biggest clones take up 30%. Study-wide findings and caveats: Every T-LGLL patient had at least one immunodominant TCRbeta clonotype.

Material: peripheral blood mononuclear cells. The receptor set was obtained from a woman aged 50 to 60 with T-cell large granular lymphocyte leukemia. Some clones in this sample may be carry-over from other donors' samples.

As regards this clone: This sample includes further DNA sequences coding for the same CDR3. This sequence joins TRBV7-9 and TRBJ1-5; D not certain. CDR1 and CDR2 (germline): SEHNR, FQNEAQ (reference sequence). The CDR3 sequence is 13 residues long. V lost 0 bases, J lost 5 bases, and 5 bases lay in between. In nucleotides, the CDR3 is TGTGCCAGCAGCTTAGCCGGGTATCAGCCCCAGCATTTT. It specifies CASSLAGYQPQHF.

This chain links TRBV6-5 with TRBJ2-7; D is unclear. The germline gives CDR1 MNHEY, CDR2 SVGAGI. The ends were cut back, 0 bases at V and 2 bases at J, with 14 bases in the middle. This CDR3 is 16 amino acids long. The CDR3 region has the DNA TGTGCCAGCAGTTACTCGATGTTGCATAGAACCTACGAGCAGTACTTC. Protein product: CASSYSMLHRTYEQYF.

The rearrangement joins TRBV29-1 to TRBJ2-1; D is perhaps TRBD2 (5 bases). V was clipped by 5 bases and J by 8 bases, with 16 bases between them. The germline V gene has CDR1 SQVTM and CDR2 ANQGSEA. This CDR3 is 13 amino acids long. The CDR3, as DNA: TGCAGCGTTCACGGGATCTACGTTGATGAGCAGTTCTTC. This gives the protein CSVHGIYVDEQFF.

The chain combines TRBV7-2 with TRBJ2-7; D assignment may be TRBD1 or TRBD2 (5 bases each). Deletions cut 4 bases from V and 3 bases from J, with 10 bases between. The CDR3 is 13 amino acids. Germline V CDR1 and CDR2: SGHTA, FQGNSA. The CDR3 nucleotides read TGTGCCAGCAGCTCGGGGCCAATCTACGAGCAGTACTTC. Encoded protein: CASSSGPIYEQYF.

V usage is TRBV7-2 and J usage is TRBJ2-7; D might be TRBD1 (5 bases). CDR1 and CDR2 from the germline V gene are SGHTA and FQGNSA. Trimming took off 4 bases at V and 5 bases at J, with 15 bases between the two ends. This CDR3 has 14 amino acids. In nucleotides, the CDR3 is TGTGCCAGCAGCTATGGTATGGGGCAGGACGAGCAGTACTTC. Translating gives CASSYGMGQDEQYF.

This rearrangement joins TRBV18 to TRBJ2-6; no clear D gene. The CDR3 spans 14 residues. The germline V and J ends were trimmed by 3 bases and 0 bases, with 3 bases remaining between them. Germline CDR1 and CDR2: KGHSH and LQKENI. DNA for the CDR3: TGTGCCAGCTCACCTGACTCTGGGGCCAACGTCCTGACTTTC. The encoded protein is CASSPDSGANVLTF.

Points on this clone: An end of the junction differs from the germline gene, which may be a read error. This chain joins TRBV7-7 and TRBJ2-2; D possibly corresponds to TRBD2 (6 bases). The CDR3 is made up of 13 amino acids. CDR1 and CDR2 from the germline V gene are SSHAT and FNYEAQ (reference sequence). The CDR3 DNA is TGTGCTAGCAGCTTAGCGGTCACCGGGGAGCTGTTTTTT. Residues: CASSLAVTGELFF.

The chain combines TRBV28 with TRBJ2-2, with TRBD2 as a possible D gene (5 bases). The length of the CDR3 is 12 residues. Germline CDR1 reads MDHEN; CDR2 reads SYDVKM. Trimming removed 6 bases at V and 4 bases at J, with 6 bases between. CDR3 nucleotides: TGTGCCAGCAGGGCGGGCACCGGGGAGCTGTTTTTT. Encoded protein: CASRAGTGELFF.

The chain carries TRBV18 and TRBJ1-1; D is undetermined. CDR1 is KGHSH and CDR2 is LQKENI in the germline V gene. The germline V and J ends were trimmed by 3 bases and 0 bases, with 8 bases remaining between them. The CDR3 is made up of 14 amino acids. The CDR3 protein is CASSPAGLNTEAFF. The CDR3 DNA reads as TGTGCCAGCTCACCCGCCGGGTTGAACACTGAAGCTTTCTTT.

This rearrangement joins TRBV18 to TRBJ2-5; 7 bases match TRBD2. Germline values: CDR1 KGHSH, CDR2 LQKENI. J was trimmed by 1 base and V by 0 bases; bases with no gene match: 5. The CDR3 totals 16 residues. CDR3 amino acids: CASSPPGGRLQETQYF. CDR3 DNA sequence: TGTGCCAGCTCACCACCGGGCGGGAGACTCCAAGAGACCCAGTACTTC.

This clone has a handful of counts. This sequence joins TRBV19 and TRBJ2-7; D might be TRBD1 (5 bases). This CDR3 is 12 amino acids long. Trimming removed 5 bases at V and 4 bases at J, with 9 bases between. Germline lookup yields CDR1 LNHDA and CDR2 SQIVND (reference sequence). CDR3 DNA sequence: TGTGCCAGTAGTGGGGCCTTGTACGAGCAGTACTTC. It encodes CASSGALYEQYF.

CDR3 sequence (DNA): TGCGCCAGCAGCTTGAGTGGGAATAGAGATACGCAGTATTTT. Translating it yields CASSLSGNRDTQYF. V and J are TRBV5-1 and TRBJ2-3; D not resolved. This CDR3 spans 14 amino acids. Between the trimmed V and J ends, which lost 1 base and 5 bases, there was a span of 11 bases. Per germline, CDR1 SGHRS and CDR2 YFSETQ.

The chain has TRBV5-1 and TRBJ2-7; D gene ambiguous. Germline V gene lookup returns CDR1 SGHRS and CDR2 YFSETQ. This CDR3 region has 15 residues. The V and J ends lost 0 bases and 2 bases respectively, with 12 bases between them. The CDR3: CASSLAPDPTYEQYF. CDR3 bases: TGCGCCAGCAGCTTGGCCCCGGACCCTACCTACGAGCAGTACTTC.

J is TRBJ2-6 and V is TRBV6-5; 7 positions match TRBD1. V lost 4 bases and J lost 4; bases outside the gene matches: 4. This CDR3 is 15 amino acids long. The germline V gene has CDR1 MNHEY and CDR2 SVGAGI. The chain's CDR3 is CASSSRGLGANVLTF. In DNA, the CDR3 is TGTGCCAGCAGTTCTAGGGGGCTAGGGGCCAACGTCCTGACTTTC.

This rearrangement joins TRBV5-4 to TRBJ1-4; 8 bases line up with TRBD1. CDR3 length equals 15 residues. CDR1 SGHNT and CDR2 YYREEE come from the germline V gene (reference sequence). J gave up 7 bases and V 5 bases, and 10 bases lay outside the gene matches. The chain's CDR3 is CASSRTGFPTEKLFF. CDR3 DNA: TGTGCCAGCAGTCGGACAGGGTTTCCTACTGAAAAACTGTTTTTT.

This chain joins TRBV7-2 and TRBJ2-5; 13 nucleotides agree with TRBD2. V lost 1 base, J lost 7 bases, and 12 bases stayed unmatched. The length of the CDR3 is 18 residues. Germline CDR1 is SGHTA and CDR2 is FQGNSA. The CDR3 DNA reads as TGTGCCAGCAGCTTAGAGACTAGCGGGAGGTTTTCCCGGTGGACCCAGTACTTC. This sequence encodes CASSLETSGRFSRWTQYF.

The genes are TRBV6-5 and TRBJ1-1, with 10 bases fitting TRBD1. This CDR3 is built from 15 residues. The germline V gene has CDR1 MNHEY and CDR2 SVGAGI. Germline trimming cut 5 bases from V and 0 bases from J; bases unmatched to any gene: 3. CDR3 amino acids: CASSRDRGMNTEAFF. CDR3 sequence (DNA): TGTGCCAGCAGTCGGGACAGGGGTATGAACACTGAAGCTTTCTTT.

The chain combines TRBV7-2 with TRBJ2-4; no firm D call. This CDR3 comprises 14 residues. The V end was cut by 1 base, the J end by 7 bases, with 11 bases between. Germline CDR1 reads SGHTA; CDR2 reads FQGNSA. The CDR3 spells CASSLGAQPNIQYF. CDR3 bases: TGTGCCAGCAGCTTAGGGGCACAGCCTAACATTCAGTACTTC.

The rearrangement joins TRBV25-1 to TRBJ2-7; D remains unclear. The CDR3 is 15 amino acids. Germline assignment: CDR1 MGHDK and CDR2 SYGVNS. Trimming removed 8 bases at V and 0 bases at J, with 17 bases between. The CDR3 DNA is TGTGCCAGCGCGGTGGTTATAAAGGGCTCCTACGAGCAGTACTTC. Protein sequence: CASAVVIKGSYEQYF.

This CDR3 is CSVRRDRGWTEAFF. The CDR3 DNA is TGCAGCGTCCGCCGGGACAGGGGTTGGACTGAAGCTTTCTTT. This sequence joins TRBV29-1 and TRBJ1-1; 10 bases fit TRBD1. J gave up 5 bases and V 6 bases, and 9 bases lay outside the gene matches. Germline-derived CDR1 and CDR2 are SQVTM and ANQGSEA. This CDR3 has 14 residues.

In this sample, this clone turned up once. The chain is built from TRBV7-9 and TRBJ1-4; D not resolved. The CDR3 extends over 12 amino acids. V was shortened by 5 bases and J by 7 bases, with 8 bases between the two germline ends. Per germline, CDR1 SEHNR and CDR2 FQNEAQ (reference sequence). The DNA for the CDR3 is TGTGCCAGCAGCCCCCTTGTTGAAAAACTGTTTTTT. Translating it yields CASSPLVEKLFF.

The chain has TRBV9 and TRBJ1-3, with D tentatively TRBD1 (5 bases). Germline-derived CDR1 and CDR2 are SGDLS and YYNGEE. Trimming removed 0 bases from V and 0 bases from J, with 13 bases in between. CDR3 size: 17 residues. The CDR3 DNA reads TGTGCCAGCAGCGTAGGGGGCAGCCTGAGCTCTGGAAACACCATATATTTT. Protein product: CASSVGGSLSSGNTIYF.

The chain joins TRBV14 to TRBJ2-5; unclear D gene. V gave up 1 base and J gave up 1 base, with 10 bases separating them. CDR1 is SGHDN and CDR2 is FVKESK in the germline V gene. This CDR3 has 15 amino acids. The CDR3 nucleotides read TGTGCCAGCAGCCAAGGGCGAGGCGGCCAAGAGACCCAGTACTTC. Protein: CASSQGRGGQETQYF.

This clone has just one count. This chain joins TRBV18 and TRBJ1-2; 8 nucleotides match TRBD1. Germline V CDR1 and CDR2: KGHSH, LQKENI. Trimming removed 3 bases from V and 10 bases from J; junction bases left unmatched: 7. The CDR3 has 13 residues. In DNA form, the CDR3 reads TGTGCCAGCTCACCCGGGACAGGAGTTCCCTACACCTTC. Translating it yields CASSPGTGVPYTF.

The V and J genes are TRBV12-5 and TRBJ2-7; a weak D match, TRBD1 (5 bases). The germline CDR1 and CDR2 sequences are LGHNT and FRNRAP. The CDR3 length is 12 residues. Trimming removed 6 bases from V and 3 bases from J, with 9 bases in between. The CDR3 sequence: CASGSGFYEQYF. As DNA, the CDR3 is TGTGCTAGTGGGTCAGGGTTCTACGAGCAGTACTTC.

V is TRBV4-2 and J is TRBJ2-7; D possibly corresponds to TRBD2 (7 bases). The germline gives CDR1 LGHNA, CDR2 YNFKEQ. Trimming shortened V by 4 bases and J by 4 bases, and 26 bases separated the two germline ends. This CDR3 has 18 residues. CDR3 in DNA: TGTGCCAGCAGCCCTCGGGGGAGGGGGGGAGGGAATATGTACGAGCAGTACTTC. Protein sequence: CASSPRGRGGGNMYEQYF.